Presented here are 10 T cell receptor beta chains from one specimen sequenced in a study of OX40 agonist ivuxolimab in advanced cancers. Produced via immunoSEQ multiplex PCR; TCRdb's table is partial and in-frame only. Of over 20,000 clones in the sample, approximately 86% are singletons; the top ten hold roughly 16%. The sequencing used CD4+ or CD8+ T cells sorted from blood, collected in a trial of the OX40 agonist ivuxolimab. Source of these receptors: an adult with an advanced solid tumor such as melanoma, head and neck, liver or kidney cancer.

The rearrangement links TRBV5-3 to TRBJ1-2; possibly TRBD1 for D (5 bases). TRBV5-3 qualifies as an ORF whose function is uncertain. Trimming pared 4 bases from V and 5 bases from J, leaving 12 bases between. The CDR3 is made up of 13 amino acids. The CDR3 region is CARSQWQGYGYTF. For the CDR3, the DNA is TGTGCCAGAAGCCAATGGCAGGGATATGGCTACACCTTC.

J is TRBJ2-7 and V is TRBV7-2; 7 bases agree with TRBD1. The CDR3 is 15 residues long. Trimming cost V 2 bases and J 2 bases; bases outside gene matches: 6. Germline loops: CDR1 SGHTA, CDR2 FQGNSA. CDR3 sequence reads: CASSLRQGPPYEQYF. CDR3 nucleotides: TGTGCCAGCAGCTTAAGACAGGGACCACCCTACGAGCAGTACTTC. The entire variable domain, with the rest obtained from reference TRBV7-2 and TRBJ2-7, is as follows: GAGVSQSPSNKVTEKGKDVELRCDPISGHTALYWYRQSLGQGLEFLIYFQGNSAPDKSGLPSDRFSAERTGGSVSTLTIQRTQQEDSAVYLCASSLRQGPPYEQYFGPGTRLTVT.

The V and J genes are TRBV18 and TRBJ2-3, with 10 bases matching TRBD2. V gave up 4 bases and J gave up 0 bases; unmatched junction bases: 7. This CDR3 is built from 17 residues. Germline V gives CDR1 KGHSH, CDR2 LQKENI. CDR3 amino acids: CASSLRELAGSTDTQYF. The CDR3 region has the DNA TGTGCCAGCTCACTAAGGGAACTAGCGGGGAGCACAGATACGCAGTATTTT.

This chain joins TRBV19 and TRBJ1-1; no firm D call. The V and J ends lost 3 bases and 1 base respectively, with 6 bases between them. Germline V lookup: CDR1 LNHDA, CDR2 SQIVND (reference sequence). The CDR3 sequence is 13 residues long. Written as DNA, the CDR3 is TGTGCCAGTAGTATCCAGTCGAACACTGAAGCTTTCTTT. Its protein is CASSIQSNTEAFF.

V is TRBV19 and J is TRBJ1-5; the D is unclear. CDR3 size: 17 residues. The V end lost 4 bases, the J end lost 0 bases, and 16 bases lay between the germline ends. Germline CDR1 is LNHDA and CDR2 is SQIVND (reference sequence). CDR3 in amino acids: CASSTQTMQYSNQPQHF. CDR3 coding DNA: TGTGCCAGTAGTACACAAACCATGCAGTATAGCAATCAGCCCCAGCATTTT.

The CDR3 bases are TGCGCCAGCAGCCTGGACAGGTTGAACACTGAAGCTTTCTTT. The encoded protein is CASSLDRLNTEAFF. The V gene is TRBV5-1, the J gene TRBJ1-1, with TRBD1 identical over 7 bases. From germline, CDR1 is SGHRS and CDR2 YFSETQ. The CDR3 covers 14 residues. V shed 4 bases, J shed 0 bases, and the junction held 3 bases outside the gene matches.

The chain has TRBV6-9 and TRBJ2-5; weak D call: TRBD1 (5 bases). This CDR3 region has 13 residues. The germline V and J ends were trimmed by 4 bases and 3 bases, with 9 bases remaining between them. CDR1 is MNHGY and CDR2 is SVAAGI in the germline V gene. CDR3 sequence (DNA): TGTGCCAGCAGTTGGTCCAGGGAAGAGACCCAGTACTTC. Translated, it gives CASSWSREETQYF.

This clone was counted once. This chain links TRBV30 with TRBJ2-1; D possibly corresponds to TRBD2 (6 bases). The CDR3 loop spans 11 amino acids. Trimming shortened V by 5 bases and J by 6 bases, and 8 bases separated the two germline ends. Germline V gene lookup returns CDR1 GTSNPN and CDR2 SVGIG (reference sequence). The CDR3 protein is CAWGDFNEQFF. In DNA form, the CDR3 reads TGTGCCTGGGGGGACTTCAATGAGCAGTTCTTC.

The chain joins TRBV5-6 to TRBJ2-2; 11 nucleotides align to TRBD2. The CDR3 is 15 amino acids. V lost 0 bases to trimming and J lost 6 bases; unmatched junction nucleotides: 1. The germline gives CDR1 SGHDT, CDR2 YYEEEE. CDR3 nucleotides: TGTGCCAGCAGCTTGGGACTAGCGGGGTCCGGGGAGCTGTTTTTT. As protein: CASSLGLAGSGELFF.

A remark on this clone: A read error may produce the germline difference seen at one junction end. The rearrangement uses TRBV11-3 and TRBJ2-7; TRBD2 agrees at 9 bases. There are 11 residues in the CDR3. CDR1 and CDR2 from the germline V gene are SGHNT and YENEEA. CDR3 in amino acids: CASSLGQGLAF. The CDR3 DNA is TGTGCCAGCAGTTTGGGCCAGGGACTAGCTTTC.